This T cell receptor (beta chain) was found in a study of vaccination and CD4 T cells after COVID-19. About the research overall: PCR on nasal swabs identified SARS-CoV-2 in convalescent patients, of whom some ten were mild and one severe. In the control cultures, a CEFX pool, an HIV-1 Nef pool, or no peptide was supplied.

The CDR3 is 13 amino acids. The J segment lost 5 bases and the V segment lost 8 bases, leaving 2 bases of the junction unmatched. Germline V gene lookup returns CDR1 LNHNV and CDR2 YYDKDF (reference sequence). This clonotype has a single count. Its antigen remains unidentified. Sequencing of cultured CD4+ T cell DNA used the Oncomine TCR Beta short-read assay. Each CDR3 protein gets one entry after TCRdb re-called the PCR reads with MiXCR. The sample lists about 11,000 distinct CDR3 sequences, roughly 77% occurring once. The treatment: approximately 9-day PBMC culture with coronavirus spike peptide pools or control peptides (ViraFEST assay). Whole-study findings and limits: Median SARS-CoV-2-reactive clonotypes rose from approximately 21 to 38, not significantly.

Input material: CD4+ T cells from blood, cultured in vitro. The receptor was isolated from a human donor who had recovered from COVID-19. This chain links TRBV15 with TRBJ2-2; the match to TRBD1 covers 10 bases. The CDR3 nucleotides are TGTGCCACCGGGACAGGGGATACCGGGGAGCTGTTTTTT. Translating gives CATGTGDTGELFF. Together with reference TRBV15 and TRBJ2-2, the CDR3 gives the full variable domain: DAMVIQNPRYQVTQFGKPVTLSCSQTLNHNVMYWYQQKSSQAPKLLFHYYDKDFNNEADTPDNFQSRRPNTSFCFLDIRSPGLGDTAMYLCATGTGDTGELFFGEGSRLTVL.